Presented here are 19 T cell receptor beta chains from one specimen sequenced in a study of regulatory T cells in long-lasting Graves disease. Construction of the TCR beta libraries employed iRepertoire HTBI primers in conjunction with Arm-PCR of CDR3 regions. TCRdb recomputed calls from the multiplex PCR reads with MiXCR, one row per CDR3 protein. The sample lists more than 400,000 distinct CDR3 sequences; over 15% were seen once. Stated time point: newly diagnosed GD, antithyroid drugs for less than 3 months. Researchers made the TCR library from RNA that was extracted from PBMCs. Separately, the same data were catalogued under a study of T cells in Graves' hyperthyroidism and ophthalmopathy.

The input for sequencing was peripheral blood mononuclear cells (PBMCs), taken at new diagnosis, from a patient treated with antithyroid drugs. The origin of the receptors is a woman aged 25-40 years with Graves disease.

The V and J genes are TRBV5-1 and TRBJ2-7; D gene uncertain. CDR1 is SGHRS, CDR2 YFSETQ, per germline. Deletions cut 4 bases from V and 7 bases from J, with 15 bases between. The CDR3 has 13 amino acids. CDR3 sequence: CASSPTVGKEQYF. CDR3 sequence (DNA): TGCGCCAGCAGCCCGACCGTTGGTAAGGAGCAGTACTTC.

The genes are TRBV10-3 and TRBJ1-6; TRBD1 matches 8 bases. The CDR3 has 12 residues. V dropped 11 bases and J dropped 10; count of bases not matched to a gene: 7. Germline CDR1 reads ENHRY; CDR2 reads SYGVKD. The CDR3 coding sequence is TGTGCCGCCCAGGGGGCAGGCTCACCCCTCCACTTT. It is translated as CAAQGAGSPLHF.

This clonotype was recorded at least ten times. The chain links TRBV29-1 to TRBJ2-7; no clear D. The V end was cut by 6 bases, the J end by 2 bases, with 8 bases between. The CDR3 totals 11 residues. CDR1 is SQVTM and CDR2 is ANQGSEA in the germline V gene. The CDR3 spells CSVTAPYEQYF. CDR3 nucleotide sequence: TGCAGCGTGACCGCACCCTACGAGCAGTACTTC.

This clonotype appeared a few times. This sequence joins TRBV6-1 and TRBJ2-7, with TRBD1 matching over 8 bases. The CDR3 has 16 amino acids. J gave up 1 base and V 7 bases, and 12 bases lay outside the gene matches. Looked up from germline, CDR1 is MNHNS and CDR2 is SASEGT. This CDR3 reads CASNDRDRYKSYEQYF. The CDR3 DNA sequence: TGTGCCAGCAACGATAGGGACAGGTACAAGTCCTACGAGCAGTACTTC.

A note on this clonotype: A read error likely explains this, since a far larger clone differs by one base. The gene calls are TRBV11-2 and TRBJ2-3, with D tentatively TRBD1 or TRBD2 (5 bases each). The J call may be faulty, since TRBJ2-5 better matches the DNA end. CDR1 is SGHAT, CDR2 FQNNGV, per germline. CDR3 length: 14 amino acids. CDR3 coding DNA: TGTGCCAGCAGCTTAGGTGGGGGTCGAGAGACCCAGTACTTC. Translation: CASSLGGGRETQYF.

This clonotype appeared many times. V and J are TRBV20-1 and TRBJ2-3; possible D gene TRBD2, 7 bases. Trimming shortened V by 8 bases and J by 2 bases, and 14 bases separated the two germline ends. Germline CDR1 reads DFQATT; CDR2 reads SNEGSKA (reference sequence). The CDR3 loop spans 13 amino acids. CDR3 sequence (DNA): TGCAGTCTGGGGGCGGGAGACACAGATACGCAGTATTTT. This sequence encodes CSLGAGDTDTQYF.

This clonotype was seen many times. The rearrangement links TRBV28 to TRBJ2-1, with unresolved D. V was clipped by 5 bases and J by 3 bases, with 11 bases between them. Looked up from germline, CDR1 is MDHEN and CDR2 is SYDVKM. This CDR3 has 14 amino acids. In DNA form, the CDR3 reads TGTGCCAGCAGTCCTAACTGGGGCTACAATGAGCAGTTCTTC. The encoded protein is CASSPNWGYNEQFF.

Comments on this clonotype: A far larger clone is one nucleotide away, so this likely arose from a read error. The V call is TRBV7-2, the J call TRBJ2-3; TRBD2 aligns across 10 bases. Germline V gives CDR1 SGHTA, CDR2 FQGNSA. This CDR3 has 19 residues. The CDR3 region is CATSDPRRLAGDPTGTQYF. CDR3 in DNA: TGTGCCACCAGTGATCCCAGGAGGCTAGCGGGAGATCCCACAGGTACGCAGTATTTT.

The chain couples TRBV4-3 to TRBJ2-1; D gene ambiguous. The germline V gene encodes CDR1 LGHNA and CDR2 YSLEER. V was pared by 1 base and J by 0 bases, with 13 bases between. The CDR3 sequence is 17 residues long. The CDR3 reads CASSQARAVGSYNEQFF. CDR3 nucleotides: TGCGCCAGCAGCCAAGCTAGAGCAGTGGGCTCCTACAATGAGCAGTTCTTC.

Ten or more counts support this clonotype. This chain links TRBV2 with TRBJ2-7; 8 nucleotides match TRBD2. The CDR3 loop spans 15 amino acids. Per the germline V gene, CDR1 is SNHLY and CDR2 is FYNNEI. Trimming removed 2 bases from V and 2 bases from J; junction bases left unmatched: 5. The CDR3 DNA follows: TGTGCCAGCAGTGAATTTTACGGGAGGGCCTACGAGCAGTACTTC. Translated, it gives CASSEFYGRAYEQYF.

This clonotype was counted many times. J is TRBJ2-7 and V is TRBV28; 12 bases fit TRBD1. In germline, CDR1 is MDHEN, CDR2 SYDVKM. The J segment lost 4 bases and the V segment lost 5 bases, leaving 15 bases of the junction unmatched. The CDR3 consists of 18 residues. The CDR3 reads CASSNLAGTGGASYEQYF. Written as DNA, the CDR3 is TGTGCCAGCAGTAACCTCGCGGGGACAGGGGGCGCGTCATACGAGCAGTACTTC.

This clonotype was seen only a few times. The chain links TRBV4-1 to TRBJ2-7, with 9 positions matching TRBD1. After removal of 2 bases from V and 3 bases from J, the junction contained 14 bases not matched to a gene. CDR3 length equals 18 residues. Germline V lookup: CDR1 MGHRA, CDR2 YSYEKL. CDR3 region: CASSQLGPGTGRHYEQYF. CDR3 DNA sequence: TGCGCCAGCAGCCAATTGGGGCCCGGGACAGGGCGACACTACGAGCAGTACTTC.

This rearrangement joins TRBV6-2 or TRBV6-3 to TRBJ2-3; D remains ambiguous. The germline V gene has CDR1 MNHEY and CDR2 SVGEGT. The CDR3 has 13 amino acids. V was pared by 5 bases and J by 6 bases, with 12 bases between. In DNA, the CDR3 is TGTGCCAGCAGTACCTTGTTGGGGGATACGCAGTATTTT. Amino acid sequence: CASSTLLGDTQYF.

The chain couples TRBV28 to TRBJ2-2; 10 bases agree with TRBD1. J was trimmed by 7 bases and V by 7 bases; bases with no gene match: 15. CDR3 length: 17 residues. From germline, CDR1 is MDHEN and CDR2 SYDVKM. The CDR3 nucleotides are TGTGCCAGCACCGGGACAGGGGCCCCGAGGATGAGCGGGGAGCTGTTTTTT. This sequence encodes CASTGTGAPRMSGELFF.

V is TRBV18 and J is TRBJ1-6; 9 bases agree with TRBD1. The CDR3 contains 18 residues. V shed 6 bases, J shed 7 bases, and the junction held 16 bases outside the gene matches. Germline V gene lookup returns CDR1 KGHSH and CDR2 LQKENI. The CDR3 loop is CASSQSGTGPGRNSPLHF. The CDR3 coding sequence is TGTGCCAGCTCGCAATCCGGGACAGGGCCGGGACGGAATTCACCCCTCCACTTT.

This clonotype was counted ten times or more. The chain recombines TRBV6-5 with TRBJ1-2, with D perhaps matching TRBD1 (5 bases). The CDR3 length is 15 residues. Per the germline V gene, CDR1 is MNHEY and CDR2 is SVGAGI. V shed 0 bases and J shed 7 bases, with 15 bases lying between them. In nucleotides, the CDR3 is TGTGCCAGCAGTTACTCGATCGGTCCAGGGAGTGGCTACACCTTC. The encoded protein is CASSYSIGPGSGYTF.

This clonotype was seen at least ten times. CDR3 amino acids: CASRGGQRTYGYTF. CDR3 in DNA: TGTGCCAGCCGGGGGGGACAGCGGACCTATGGCTACACCTTC. The V gene is TRBV27, the J gene TRBJ1-2, with 7 bases identical to TRBD1. CDR3 length: 14 amino acids. V shed 8 bases and J 4 bases; nucleotides not matched to a gene: 10. Per germline, CDR1 MNHEY and CDR2 SMNVEV (reference sequence).

This clonotype was detected ten times or more. V and J are TRBV30 and TRBJ2-7; D possibly corresponds to TRBD2 (7 bases). This CDR3 is built from 14 residues. With 0 bases removed from V and 2 bases from J, the gap between germline ends came to 11 bases. Germline loops: CDR1 GTSNPN, CDR2 SVGIG (reference sequence). The CDR3 DNA reads TGTGCCTGGAGTGTAGGGGGGGAAACCTACGAGCAGTACTTC. Translating it yields CAWSVGGETYEQYF.

This clonotype was detected many times. The chain recombines TRBV18 with TRBJ2-7; TRBD2 might be the D (5 bases). The CDR3 has 16 residues. Germline-derived CDR1 and CDR2 are KGHSH and LQKENI. V dropped 0 bases and J dropped 2 bases, with 14 bases sitting between them. The CDR3 DNA sequence: TGTGCCAGCTCACCACCGACAACTAGTCTGGCCTACGAGCAGTACTTC. It is translated as CASSPPTTSLAYEQYF.